The T cell receptor (beta chain) described here comes from a study of CD8 T cells in Susac syndrome. This CDR3 has 15 amino acids. The V end was cut by 0 bases, the J end by 0 bases, with 12 bases between. The germline V gene encodes CDR1 DFQATT and CDR2 SNEGSKA (reference sequence). The study sequenced TCR beta in blood CD8+ and CD4+ T cells. An amount of RNA that ranged from roughly 0.5 to 1 ug was reverse transcribed with random hexamers. One entry per CDR3 protein results from TCRdb running MiXCR on the immunoSEQ multiplex PCR reads. The profile covers approximately 200,000 distinct CDR3 sequences, with roughly 96% appearing a single time and 0.093% taken by the ten largest.

The sequenced sample was CD4+ T cells from PBMCs. The sequence was collected from a human donor with multiple sclerosis. The gene calls are TRBV20-1 and TRBJ2-7; D gene uncertain. The CDR3: CSARDQEKDSYEQYF. CDR3 sequence (DNA): TGCAGTGCTAGAGATCAAGAAAAGGACTCCTACGAGCAGTACTTC.